The clone carrying this T cell receptor beta chain was observed at least ten times. Its specificity is not known. This CDR3 comprises 13 residues. Germline CDR1 reads SGHRS; CDR2 reads YFSETQ. Trimming cost V 2 bases and J 6 bases, with 10 bases left between them. The source of the sample is a study of response to subunit inactivated influenza vaccine. TCRdb used MiXCR to reprocess the RT-PCR reads, holding one entry per CDR3 protein. The table includes around 750,000 distinct CDR3 sequences, around 21% detected once. Study observations and caveats: It was suggested by the authors that few new T cells are recruited by each seasonal influenza vaccination.

This sequence originates from a man over 45 who received an inactivated influenza vaccine. The source material was PBMCs from blood, sampled roughly 5 days after vaccination. The rearrangement joins TRBV5-1 to TRBJ2-3; TRBD1 or TRBD2 may be the D gene (5 bases each). The CDR3 is CASSFNGDDTQYF. CDR3 DNA: TGCGCCAGCAGCTTCAACGGGGACGATACGCAGTATTTT.